Listed here are 20 T cell receptor beta chains from one sample, sequenced in a study of T cell responses to AZD1222 COVID-19 vaccine. Method: immunoSEQ multiplex PCR; TCRdb's copy keeps in-frame clones and lacks some. The sample lists 75,000 to 100,000 clones; 88% were seen once. The source material was peripheral blood, sampled on day 0 of AZD1222 vaccination. These receptors came from an adult in good health.

The chain's CDR3 is CASSYGPSGATGELFF. CDR3 nucleotide sequence: TGTGCCAGCAGCTATGGGCCTAGCGGGGCCACCGGGGAGCTGTTTTTT. The chain employs TRBV11-2 and TRBJ2-2, with TRBD2 identical over 9 bases. From germline, CDR1 is SGHAT and CDR2 FQNNGV. Trimming removed 4 bases from V and 4 bases from J; junction bases left unmatched: 7. The CDR3 has 16 amino acids.

DNA of the CDR3: TGTGCCAGAAGCTCGACAGGGAGGAGCGCTGAAGCTTTCTTT. Its protein is CARSSTGRSAEAFF. V is TRBV5-3 and J is TRBJ1-1, with 7 bases that match TRBD1. TRBV5-3 is designated an ORF whose function remains uncertain. The CDR3 length is 14 residues. The trim removed 3 bases at V and 6 bases at J, leaving 8 bases unmatched.

The gene calls are TRBV5-4 and TRBJ2-7; 13 bases align to TRBD2. Trimming took 4 bases from V and 5 from J; bases not matched to a gene: 6. Germline V gives CDR1 SGHNT, CDR2 YYREEE (reference sequence). The CDR3 runs 15 residues. The DNA of the CDR3 is TGTGCCAGCAGCCGATCTGGACTAGCGGGAGACGAGCAGTACTTC. This gives the protein CASSRSGLAGDEQYF.

The chain carries TRBV24-1 and TRBJ2-3; D not resolved. The CDR3 runs 16 residues. The V end lost 1 base, the J end lost 0 bases, and 10 bases lay between the germline ends. Germline values: CDR1 KGHDR, CDR2 SFDVKD. The CDR3 region has the DNA TGTGCCACCAGTGATTTCTCCAGCGCAAGCACAGATACGCAGTATTTT. Its protein product is CATSDFSSASTDTQYF.

The genes are TRBV18 and TRBJ1-1, with a possible D match to TRBD1 (6 bases). Trimming removed 5 bases at V and 4 bases at J, with 11 bases between. Germline V lookup: CDR1 KGHSH, CDR2 LQKENI. The CDR3 covers 13 residues. Written as DNA, the CDR3 is TGTGCCAGCTCATTTGGGGGCGGCACTGAAGCTTTCTTT. Translating it yields CASSFGGGTEAFF.

The V call is TRBV25-1, the J call TRBJ1-6; D not resolved. Per germline, CDR1 MGHDK and CDR2 SYGVNS. V lost 8 bases, J lost 10 bases, and 18 bases lay in between. The CDR3 contains 14 residues. DNA for the CDR3: TGTGCCAGCCAAAACCACCCTGCCGGGTCACCCCTCCACTTT. Its translation: CASQNHPAGSPLHF.

V usage is TRBV7-2 and J usage is TRBJ2-1; no firm D call. Trimming shortened V by 1 base and J by 7 bases, and 5 bases separated the two germline ends. Germline V gene sequence: CDR1 SGHTA, CDR2 FQGNSA. CDR3 size: 12 residues. The CDR3, as DNA: TGTGCCAGCAGCTTAGGAAGAAATGAGCAGTTCTTC. Its protein is CASSLGRNEQFF.

The rearrangement uses TRBV10-1 and TRBJ2-7; 8 nucleotides agree with TRBD1. Germline assignment: CDR1 WNHNN and CDR2 SYGVQD (reference sequence). This CDR3 comprises 17 residues. V lost 11 bases to trimming and J lost 3 bases; unmatched junction nucleotides: 21. The CDR3 loop is CAGMTGVSAEGYYEQYF. CDR3 DNA: TGCGCCGGAATGACAGGGGTTAGCGCGGAGGGTTACTACGAGCAGTACTTC.

The V and J genes are TRBV5-5 and TRBJ1-5; no firm D call. V lost 0 bases to trimming and J lost 2 bases, with 6 bases between them. The CDR3 length is 14 residues. From germline, CDR1 is SGHKS and CDR2 YYEKEE (reference sequence). CDR3 protein: CASSLGAGNQPQHF. For the CDR3, the DNA is TGTGCCAGCAGCTTGGGGGCGGGCAATCAGCCCCAGCATTTT.

The chain joins TRBV18 to TRBJ2-4; 9 nucleotides align to TRBD2. The V gene end was trimmed by 3 bases and the J gene end by 5 bases; junction bases not matched to a gene: 2. Germline V gene data show CDR1 as KGHSH and CDR2 as LQKENI. The CDR3 extends over 14 amino acids. Written as DNA, the CDR3 is TGTGCCAGCTCACCGCGGGGGGGCGAAAACATTCAGTACTTC. It codes for CASSPRGGENIQYF.

This clone was picked up one time. V and J are TRBV27 and TRBJ1-2, with TRBD1 as a possible D gene (6 bases). The germline gives CDR1 MNHEY, CDR2 SMNVEV (reference sequence). Between the trimmed V and J ends, which lost 5 bases and 6 bases, there was a span of 10 bases. CDR3 size: 12 residues. CDR3 sequence: CASSPQGNGYTF. In DNA, the CDR3 is TGTGCCAGCAGTCCCCAGGGGAATGGCTACACCTTC.

The chain carries TRBV27 and TRBJ2-1, with D tentatively TRBD2 (6 bases). The CDR3 has 14 amino acids. From germline, CDR1 is MNHEY and CDR2 SMNVEV (reference sequence). Trimming left V 6 bases short and J 0 bases short, with 9 bases between. CDR3 bases: TGTGCCAGCAGCTTAGCGGTCTCCTACAATGAGCAGTTCTTC. This gives the protein CASSLAVSYNEQFF.

This chain joins TRBV15 and TRBJ1-5; TRBD1 aligns across 9 bases. The germline V gene encodes CDR1 LNHNV and CDR2 YYDKDF (reference sequence). V was clipped by 5 bases and J by 4 bases; unmatched bases: 0. The CDR3 contains 13 residues. CDR3 nucleotide sequence: TGTGCCACCAGCGGACAGGGGAATCAGCCCCAGCATTTT. Its protein product is CATSGQGNQPQHF. The whole variable domain, remainder taken from reference TRBV15 and TRBJ1-5, is DAMVIQNPRYQVTQFGKPVTLSCSQTLNHNVMYWYQQKSSQAPKLLFHYYDKDFNNEADTPDNFQSRRPNTSFCFLDIRSPGLGDTAMYLCATSGQGNQPQHFGDGTRLSIL.

The rearrangement joins TRBV28 to TRBJ2-1, with 8 positions matching TRBD2. Germline CDR1 MDHEN, CDR2 SYDVKM. This CDR3 region has 15 residues. J lost 9 bases, V lost 2 bases, and 9 bases had no gene match. CDR3 DNA: TGTGCCAGCAGTTTAGGGACTAGTGGTTCGCGTGAGCAGTTCTTC. This codes for CASSLGTSGSREQFF.

The chain has TRBV20-1 and TRBJ2-1, with 8 bases matching TRBD1. With V trimmed by 3 bases and J by 16 bases, 11 bases remained unmatched. Germline V CDR1 and CDR2: DFQATT, SNEGSKA (reference sequence). The CDR3 is 12 residues long. Written as DNA, the CDR3 is TGCAGTGCTAGTCGCCTCGATGGACAGGGCTTCTTC. It codes for CSASRLDGQGFF.

The chain has TRBV6-1 and TRBJ2-7, with D perhaps matching TRBD1 (5 bases). Between the trimmed V and J ends, which lost 0 bases and 4 bases, there was a span of 13 bases. The CDR3 spans 15 residues. The germline gives CDR1 MNHNS, CDR2 SASEGT. The CDR3 here is CASSEAGSRAYEQYF. In nucleotides, the CDR3 is TGTGCCAGCAGTGAAGCAGGCAGCAGGGCGTACGAGCAGTACTTC.

This sequence joins TRBV7-2 and TRBJ1-1; weak D call: TRBD1 (5 bases). Trimming took off 0 bases at V and 3 bases at J, with 20 bases between the two ends. Germline-derived CDR1 and CDR2 are SGHTA and FQGNSA. This CDR3 is built from 18 residues. The CDR3 protein is CASSLAWGPLNDDTEAFF. The CDR3, as DNA: TGTGCCAGCAGCTTAGCATGGGGCCCGCTGAACGACGACACTGAAGCTTTCTTT. The full variable domain, rest sourced from reference TRBV7-2 and TRBJ1-1, is GAGVSQSPSNKVTEKGKDVELRCDPISGHTALYWYRQSLGQGLEFLIYFQGNSAPDKSGLPSDRFSAERTGGSVSTLTIQRTQQEDSAVYLCASSLAWGPLNDDTEAFFGQGTRLTVV.

The V call is TRBV15, the J call TRBJ2-3, with D tentatively TRBD2 (6 bases). This CDR3 region has 15 residues. V gave up 6 bases and J gave up 4 bases, with 17 bases separating them. CDR1 and CDR2 from the germline V gene are LNHNV and YYDKDF (reference sequence). The CDR3 DNA reads as TGTGCCACCAGTGGTGTTCAGGGACTCCCAGATACGCAGTATTTT. Encoded protein: CATSGVQGLPDTQYF.

The V call is TRBV6-2 or TRBV6-3, the J call TRBJ1-5; 7 bases match TRBD1. V gave up 6 bases and J gave up 0 bases; unmatched junction bases: 17. The CDR3 extends over 19 amino acids. Germline CDR1 reads MNHEY; CDR2 reads SVGEGT. Here the CDR3 reads CASSFRDSRDTYSNQPQHF. The CDR3 DNA follows: TGTGCCAGCAGCTTCCGGGACAGTCGCGACACGTATAGCAATCAGCCCCAGCATTTT.

This chain connects TRBV20-1 to TRBJ2-4; D not certain. Germline V gene lookup returns CDR1 DFQATT and CDR2 SNEGSKA (reference sequence). CDR3 length equals 15 residues. V was pared by 3 bases and J by 1 base, with 13 bases between. CDR3 coding DNA: TGCAGTGCTAGTGGGTCAGAGGTGGCCAAAAACATTCAGTACTTC. Amino acids: CSASGSEVAKNIQYF.